This T cell receptor (beta chain) was identified in a study of graft-versus-host responses after intestinal transplantation. General study findings and limits: Allografts carried high graft-versus-host to host-versus-graft clonal ratios in patients having graft-donor T cell macrochimerism. GvH clones turned up in recipient marrow; some had shown up first in ileum or blood.

Concerning this clone: Antigen specificity is unknown.

The germline V and J ends were trimmed by 4 bases and 3 bases, with 10 bases remaining between them. The CDR3 is made up of 13 amino acids. In germline, CDR1 is MNHNS, CDR2 SASEGT. Method: immunoSEQ multiplex PCR; TCRdb's copy keeps in-frame clones and lacks some. The data hold about 90,000 clones, with roughly 90% observed a single time. The sequencing used unstimulated CD8+ T cells sorted from spleen or lymph node cells, collected before intestinal transplant. This rearrangement joins TRBV6-1 to TRBJ2-7; a weak D match, TRBD2 (6 bases). This clonotype was sampled from a human donor who received an intestinal transplant. The CDR3 DNA reads TGTGCCAGCAGTGTAGCGGCCGACTACGAGCAGTACTTC. It is translated as CASSVAADYEQYF.